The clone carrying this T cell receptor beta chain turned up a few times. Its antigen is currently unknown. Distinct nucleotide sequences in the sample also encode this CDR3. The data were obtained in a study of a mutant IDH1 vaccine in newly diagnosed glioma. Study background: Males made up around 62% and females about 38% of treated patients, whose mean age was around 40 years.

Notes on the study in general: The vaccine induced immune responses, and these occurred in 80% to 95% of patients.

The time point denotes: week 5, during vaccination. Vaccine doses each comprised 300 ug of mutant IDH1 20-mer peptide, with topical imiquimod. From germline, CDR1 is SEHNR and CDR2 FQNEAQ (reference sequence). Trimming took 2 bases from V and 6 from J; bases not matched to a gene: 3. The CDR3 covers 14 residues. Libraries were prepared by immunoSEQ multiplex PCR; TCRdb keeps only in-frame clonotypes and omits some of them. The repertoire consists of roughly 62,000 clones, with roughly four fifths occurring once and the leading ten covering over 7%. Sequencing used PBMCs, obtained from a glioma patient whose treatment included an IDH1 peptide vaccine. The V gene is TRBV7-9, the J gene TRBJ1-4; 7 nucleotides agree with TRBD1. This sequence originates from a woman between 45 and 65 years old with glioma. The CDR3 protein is CASSLRQGDEKLFF. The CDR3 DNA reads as TGTGCCAGCAGCTTAAGGCAGGGGGATGAAAAACTGTTTTTT.